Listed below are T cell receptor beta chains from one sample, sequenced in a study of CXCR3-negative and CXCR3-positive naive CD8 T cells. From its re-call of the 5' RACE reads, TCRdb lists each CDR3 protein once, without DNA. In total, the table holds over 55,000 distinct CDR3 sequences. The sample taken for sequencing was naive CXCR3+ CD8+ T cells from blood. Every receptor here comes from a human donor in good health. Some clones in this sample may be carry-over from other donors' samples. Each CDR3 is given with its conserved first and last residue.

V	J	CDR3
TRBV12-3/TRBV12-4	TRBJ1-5	CASSFSRAEQPQHF
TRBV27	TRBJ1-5	CASTSLDGSNQPQHF
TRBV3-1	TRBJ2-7	CASSHWDRAYEQYF
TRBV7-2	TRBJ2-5	CASSLVGQILF
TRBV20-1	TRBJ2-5	CSARDPLGGPNQETQYF
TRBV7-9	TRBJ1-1	CASRYGTTEAFF
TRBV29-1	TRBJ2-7	CSVEESISYEQYF
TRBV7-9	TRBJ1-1	CASSSPLGSFF
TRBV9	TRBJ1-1	CASSGQGGEGTEAFF
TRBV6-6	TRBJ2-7	CASSTLDEQYF
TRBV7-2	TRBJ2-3	CASSLLGLAGKNTQYF
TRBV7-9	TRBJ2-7	CASSLCPTGPYEQYF
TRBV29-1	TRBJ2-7	CSVVAVTAANFFEQYF
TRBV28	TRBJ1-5	CASSLSQPQHF
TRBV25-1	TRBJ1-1	CASSTSPVEGGEAFF
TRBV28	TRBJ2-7	CASSRWGEQYF
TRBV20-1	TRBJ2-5	CSARDLLSSPETQYF
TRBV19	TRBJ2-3	CASSIDTTDTQYF
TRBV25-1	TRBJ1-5	CASSEGGSRQHF
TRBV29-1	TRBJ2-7	CSVVPTGLLEQYF
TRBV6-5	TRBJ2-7	CASSYAGPYYEQYF
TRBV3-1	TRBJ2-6	CASSQGVGGANVLTF